The 15 T cell receptor beta chains below were found in one sample sequenced in a study of blood T cells in healthy people across ages. Primed by a sample-barcoded 5' primer and a J-beta primer mix, a second PCR proceeded for roughly 7 to 11 cycles. TCRdb itself ran the 5' RACE reads through MiXCR, one entry per CDR3 protein. The sample contains approximately 800,000 distinct CDR3 sequences, 20% to 25% of which appear only once. These records were also assigned to another study, of T cells of mothers and their children.

The source material was blood. The receptors come from a boy between 10 and 17 years old in good health.

The table lists this clonotype with a few counts. The chain has TRBV20-1 and TRBJ2-5, with D tentatively TRBD2 (5 bases). TRBJ2-7 matches the DNA end more closely, so the J call is doubtful. Germline CDR1 and CDR2: DFQATT and SNEGSKA (reference sequence). The CDR3 sequence is 14 residues long. CDR3 protein: CSASSERLPYEQYF. CDR3 nucleotide sequence: TGCAGTGCTAGCAGCGAGCGGCTCCCCTACGAGCAGTACTTC.

This clonotype has only a few counts. The chain is built from TRBV3-1 and TRBJ1-2; D is uncertain. V was trimmed by 0 bases and J by 8 bases, leaving 25 bases between them. The CDR3 sequence is 18 residues long. In germline, CDR1 is LGHDT, CDR2 YNNKEL (reference sequence). The CDR3 DNA sequence: TGTGCCAGCAGCCAAGAGGGCGGACGGAACGAACGGTACGGGGGCTACACCTTC. This codes for CASSQEGGRNERYGGYTF.

This clonotype showed up many times. The chain combines TRBV20-1 with TRBJ2-3; the match to TRBD2 covers 10 bases. The CDR3 consists of 15 residues. Looked up from germline, CDR1 is DFQATT and CDR2 is SNEGSKA (reference sequence). V lost 4 bases to trimming and J lost 2 bases; unmatched junction nucleotides: 6. CDR3 loop: CSATRLAGNTDTQYF. CDR3 bases: TGCAGTGCTACTCGACTAGCGGGCAACACAGATACGCAGTATTTT.

The V and J genes are TRBV14 and TRBJ2-6; D gene uncertain. Trimming pared 6 bases from V and 4 bases from J, leaving 22 bases between. The germline gives CDR1 SGHDN, CDR2 FVKESK. The CDR3 loop spans 18 amino acids. The CDR3 region is CASSPEIGLFSGANVLTF. As DNA, the CDR3 is TGTGCCAGCAGTCCCGAGATAGGGTTATTCTCAGGGGCCAACGTCCTGACTTTC.

The chain couples TRBV3-1 to TRBJ2-1, with 7 bases fitting TRBD2. The CDR3 has 16 amino acids. Germline loops: CDR1 LGHDT, CDR2 YNNKEL (reference sequence). V dropped 4 bases and J dropped 0; count of bases not matched to a gene: 6. This chain's CDR3 is CASSPRGGSSYNEQFF. CDR3 DNA: TGTGCCAGCAGCCCCCGTGGCGGGAGCTCCTACAATGAGCAGTTCTTC.

V usage is TRBV7-2 and J usage is TRBJ2-3, with TRBD1 identical over 7 bases. Germline-derived CDR1 and CDR2 are SGHTA and FQGNSA. After removal of 7 bases from V and 4 bases from J, the junction contained 8 bases not matched to a gene. This CDR3 region has 14 residues. CDR3: CASTVTQGSDTQYF. The CDR3 nucleotides are TGTGCCAGCACAGTAACACAGGGGTCAGATACGCAGTATTTT.

This clonotype was seen a few times. The chain joins TRBV7-9 to TRBJ2-5, with D maybe TRBD1 (6 bases). The J call is uncertain, as TRBJ2-7 better fits the DNA end. The germline CDR1 and CDR2 sequences are SEHNR and FQNEAQ (reference sequence). The CDR3 loop spans 13 amino acids. The CDR3 DNA is TGTGCCAGCAGCACACAGGGTTCCTACGAGCAGTACTTC. Its protein is CASSTQGSYEQYF.

This clonotype was detected many times. The CDR3 DNA reads TGTGCCAGCAGCCTGACAGGGCGGGAGACCCAGTACTTC. Translated, it gives CASSLTGRETQYF. This chain joins TRBV12-3 or TRBV12-4 and TRBJ2-5; 7 positions agree with TRBD1. V dropped 6 bases and J dropped 5; count of bases not matched to a gene: 6. This CDR3 region has 13 residues.

This clonotype has more than one count but fewer than ten. The CDR3, as DNA: TGTGCCAGCAGTTATGGACGGAGCAATGAGCAGTTCTTC. This gives the protein CASSYGRSNEQFF. V gene TRBV12-3 or TRBV12-4 combines with J gene TRBJ2-1; no definite D call. The CDR3 contains 13 residues. V lost 4 bases, J lost 6 bases, and 10 bases lay in between.

This chain joins TRBV5-1 and TRBJ2-1; 11 nucleotides agree with TRBD2. The CDR3 length is 16 residues. V was clipped by 4 bases and J by 8 bases; unmatched bases: 11. Germline assignment: CDR1 SGHRS and CDR2 YFSETQ. The CDR3 DNA reads as TGCGCCAGCAGCCGTGGGCCTAGCGGGGGGATCGATGAGCAGTTCTTC. This gives the protein CASSRGPSGGIDEQFF.

The chain recombines TRBV3-1 with TRBJ2-5; 10 bases agree with TRBD2. Germline values: CDR1 LGHDT, CDR2 YNNKEL (reference sequence). V was pared by 4 bases and J by 1 base, with 6 bases of the junction left unmatched. There are 16 residues in the CDR3. The CDR3 DNA is TGTGCCAGCAGCCCCCGACTAGCGGGTTTCCAAGAGACCCAGTACTTC. Protein product: CASSPRLAGFQETQYF.

The chain is built from TRBV2 and TRBJ2-5, with a tentative D call TRBD2 (6 bases). The CDR3 has 20 amino acids. Germline V gene sequence: CDR1 SNHLY, CDR2 FYNNEI. V was trimmed by 3 bases and J by 0 bases, leaving 26 bases between them. Here the CDR3 reads CASSDSIRSGGTQYQETQYF. The CDR3, as DNA: TGTGCCAGCAGTGATTCGATTCGTTCCGGGGGTACCCAGTACCAAGAGACCCAGTACTTC.

The V and J genes are TRBV27 and TRBJ2-5; D possibly corresponds to TRBD2 (6 bases). The DNA end lines up better with TRBJ2-7; the J call may be wrong. Germline CDR1 and CDR2: MNHEY and SMNVEV (reference sequence). The CDR3 spans 14 residues. The CDR3 DNA reads as TGTGCCAGCAGTTTAAATCCGGGACTTTACGAGCAGTACTTC. Its translation: CASSLNPGLYEQYF.

The rearrangement links TRBV7-8 to TRBJ2-7; 14 positions agree with TRBD2. CDR3 size: 15 residues. Germline V gene data show CDR1 as SGHVS and CDR2 as FQNEAQ. The junction had 6 bases not matched to a gene; V was cut back by 5 bases and J by 6 bases. The CDR3 region has the DNA TGTGCCAGCAGCAACGGACTAGCGGGAGGCGGCGAGCAGTACTTC. Its translation: CASSNGLAGGGEQYF. The entire variable domain, with the rest obtained from reference TRBV7-8 and TRBJ2-7, is as follows: GAGVSQSPRYKVAKRGQDVALRCDPISGHVSLFWYQQALGQGPEFLTYFQNEAQLDKSGLPSDRFFAERPEGSVSTLKIQRTQQEDSAVYLCASSNGLAGGGEQYFGPGTRLTVT.

V and J are TRBV6-5 and TRBJ2-1; a weak D match, TRBD1 (6 bases). Germline V CDR1 and CDR2: MNHEY, SVGAGI. The CDR3 has 15 amino acids. V was cut by 5 bases and J by 1 base, with 12 bases left in between. CDR3 in DNA: TGTGCCAGCAGTACACAGGGCCTGTCCTACAATGAGCAGTTCTTC. Its protein is CASSTQGLSYNEQFF.